Below, 15 T cell receptor beta chains from the same sample are listed, as sequenced in a study of T cell repertoires in cytomegalovirus infection. TCRdb reprocessed the reads with MiXCR, giving one entry per CDR3 protein. This sample has about 240,000 distinct CDR3 sequences, with 9% to 15% found just once. The sequenced sample consisted of PBMCs. Receptors originate from a human donor in good health (CMV status not recorded). Some clones in this sample may be carry-over from other donors' samples.

In this sample, this clonotype turned up a few times. The chain combines TRBV29-1 with TRBJ1-2; perhaps TRBD1 as D (5 bases). Trimming removed 0 bases at V and 1 base at J, with 6 bases between. Germline CDR1 is SQVTM and CDR2 is ANQGSEA. This CDR3 has 13 residues. This CDR3 reads CSVEEDNNYGYTF. The CDR3 region has the DNA TGCAGCGTTGAAGAGGACAATAACTATGGCTACACCTTC.

This chain joins TRBV28 and TRBJ1-5, with D perhaps matching TRBD1 (5 bases). V was pared by 3 bases and J by 6 bases, with 12 bases between. The CDR3 is 14 amino acids. Germline CDR1 MDHEN, CDR2 SYDVKM. CDR3 DNA: TGTGCCAGCAGTTTTGGGGGGGGTGGTCAGCCCCAGCATTTT. This encodes CASSFGGGGQPQHF.

This clonotype was observed many times. This CDR3 is CASSPNSGLVGDTQYF. The CDR3 DNA is TGTGCCAGCAGCCCCAACTCCGGATTGGTGGGGGATACGCAGTATTTT. The V call is TRBV14, the J call TRBJ2-3; D is undetermined. V dropped 4 bases and J dropped 6 bases, with 20 bases sitting between them. This CDR3 contains 16 residues. CDR1 and CDR2 from the germline V gene are SGHDN and FVKESK.

V and J are TRBV29-1 and TRBJ1-1; D remains ambiguous. Trimming cost V 5 bases and J 0 bases, with 10 bases left between them. Germline loops: CDR1 SQVTM, CDR2 ANQGSEA. The CDR3 length is 13 residues. The CDR3 sequence is CSVFTTLNTEAFF. The CDR3 DNA reads as TGCAGCGTTTTTACAACCCTGAACACTGAAGCTTTCTTT.

This clonotype appeared many times. The chain links TRBV29-1 to TRBJ2-2; TRBD1 agrees at 7 bases. This CDR3 has 13 amino acids. V gave up 6 bases and J gave up 3 bases; unmatched junction bases: 4. Germline CDR1 SQVTM, CDR2 ANQGSEA. The CDR3 coding sequence is TGCAGCGTCGGGGACAGTTACACCGGGGAGCTGTTTTTT. Its protein product is CSVGDSYTGELFF.

This clonotype was seen repeatedly, ten times or more. The J gene is TRBJ2-7, the V gene TRBV7-6; D is ambiguous. The germline CDR1 and CDR2 sequences are SGHVS and FNYEAQ. CDR3 length equals 14 residues. V shed 4 bases and J shed 2 bases, with 12 bases lying between them. The CDR3 here is CASSSNYPPYEQYF. The CDR3 DNA reads as TGTGCCAGCAGCTCCAACTACCCTCCCTACGAGCAGTACTTC.

There are many counts of this clonotype. V and J are TRBV7-2 and TRBJ2-5, with 8 bases aligning to TRBD1. CDR3 length equals 18 residues. The junction had 15 bases not matched to a gene; V was cut back by 1 base and J by 5 bases. Germline CDR1 is SGHTA and CDR2 is FQGNSA. CDR3 in amino acids: CASSLVPRPTGEKETQYF. The CDR3 nucleotides are TGTGCCAGCAGCTTAGTCCCGCGGCCGACAGGGGAGAAGGAGACCCAGTACTTC.

This clonotype was picked up many times. V gene TRBV3-1 combines with J gene TRBJ1-1; 8 bases match TRBD1. The CDR3 is 18 residues long. Germline V gene lookup returns CDR1 LGHDT and CDR2 YNNKEL (reference sequence). V lost 3 bases, J lost 1 base, and 13 bases stayed unmatched. In nucleotides, the CDR3 is TGTGCCAGCAGCCAGAGCCCACAGCGGACAGGGCCGAACACTGAAGCTTTCTTT. Protein product: CASSQSPQRTGPNTEAFF.

The table lists this clonotype with many counts. The chain employs TRBV7-2 and TRBJ2-2, with 8 bases fitting TRBD1. Trimming took 5 bases from V and 6 from J; bases not matched to a gene: 11. Germline V gene lookup returns CDR1 SGHTA and CDR2 FQGNSA. CDR3 length: 16 amino acids. This chain's CDR3 is CASSASGTGMAGELFF. CDR3 nucleotides: TGTGCCAGCAGCGCATCCGGGACAGGCATGGCCGGGGAGCTGTTTTTT.

In its sample, this clonotype was seen many times. The chain employs TRBV10-3 and TRBJ1-5, with 11 bases matching TRBD1. From germline, CDR1 is ENHRY and CDR2 SYGVKD. The length of the CDR3 is 15 residues. After removal of 2 bases from V and 7 bases from J, the junction contained 4 bases not matched to a gene. The CDR3 nucleotides are TGTGCCATCAGTGAGGGGACAGGGGGAGAACAGCCCCAGCATTTT. Translating it yields CAISEGTGGEQPQHF.

Remarks on this clonotype: Being one base from a much bigger clone, this may be a read error. The rearrangement links TRBV6-2 or TRBV6-3 to TRBJ2-2; 9 bases are shared with TRBD1. CDR3 length: 14 residues. Germline lookup yields CDR1 MNHEY and CDR2 SVGEGT. The CDR3 here is CASSRTGETGELCF. The CDR3 nucleotides are TGTGCCAGCAGCCGGACAGGGGAAACCGGGGAGCTGTGTTTT.

In this sample, this clonotype turned up many times. The chain carries TRBV7-2 and TRBJ1-2; D is unresolved. Trimming cost V 5 bases and J 5 bases, with 15 bases left between them. The CDR3 totals 14 residues. The germline CDR1 and CDR2 sequences are SGHTA and FQGNSA. The CDR3 sequence: CASSLGSAAYGYTF. In DNA, the CDR3 is TGTGCCAGCAGCCTAGGGTCGGCGGCATATGGCTACACCTTC.

This clonotype has ten or more counts. J is TRBJ1-1 and V is TRBV7-9, with TRBD1 matching 9 bases. There are 15 residues in the CDR3. The germline CDR1 and CDR2 sequences are SEHNR and FQNEAQ (reference sequence). Trimming removed 5 bases from V and 3 bases from J; junction bases left unmatched: 7. In DNA, the CDR3 is TGTGCCAGCAGCCTAAGACAGGGGGAAGACACTGAAGCTTTCTTT. This gives the protein CASSLRQGEDTEAFF.

In its sample, this clonotype was seen many times. The J gene is TRBJ1-2, the V gene TRBV2; D is undetermined. The germline V gene has CDR1 SNHLY and CDR2 FYNNEI. This CDR3 has 12 amino acids. V was cut by 4 bases and J by 8 bases, with 11 bases left in between. The CDR3: CASSVLPEGYTF. Written as DNA, the CDR3 is TGTGCCAGCAGTGTCCTACCTGAAGGCTACACCTTC.

This chain joins TRBV19 and TRBJ1-1, with D possibly matching TRBD1 (6 bases). Trimming removed 3 bases at V and 2 bases at J, with 13 bases between. The CDR3 length is 15 residues. Germline V lookup: CDR1 LNHDA, CDR2 SQIVND (reference sequence). For the CDR3, the DNA is TGTGCCAGTAGTATTGGAGGACAGATAAACACTGAAGCTTTCTTT. As protein: CASSIGGQINTEAFF.